This paragraph covers one T cell receptor (beta chain) sequence. As yet, its antigen is unknown. This sample is part of a study of CD8 T cells in ankylosing spondylitis. Study findings and constraints: Within peripheral blood, clones linked to disease were CD8+ and relatively rare. It appeared that ankylosing spondylitis blood was characterized by a TCR beta motif of roughly 8 highly homologous variants.

V gave up 6 bases and J gave up 2 bases, with 11 bases separating them. The length of the CDR3 is 13 residues. CDR1 and CDR2 (germline): SGHAT, FQNNGV. A single record per CDR3 protein comes from TCRdb applying MiXCR to the 5' RACE reads. The sample carries 230,000 or so distinct CDR3 sequences, over 15% recorded once. The clonotype comes from a male donor with ankylosing spondylitis or in good health (not recorded which). Input material: blood, either unsorted or a sorted T cell fraction (not recorded which). The chain combines TRBV11-2 with TRBJ2-7; D uncertain. The CDR3 reads CASSLVGAYEQYF. In DNA, the CDR3 is TGTGCCAGCAGTCTAGTGGGCGCCTACGAGCAGTACTTC. Supplemented by reference TRBV11-2 and TRBJ2-7, the full variable domain reads EAGVAQSPRYKIIEKRQSVAFWCNPISGHATLYWYQQILGQGPKLLIQFQNNGVVDDSQLPKDRFSAERLKGVDSTLKIQPAKLEDSAVYLCASSLVGAYEQYFGPGTRLTVT.